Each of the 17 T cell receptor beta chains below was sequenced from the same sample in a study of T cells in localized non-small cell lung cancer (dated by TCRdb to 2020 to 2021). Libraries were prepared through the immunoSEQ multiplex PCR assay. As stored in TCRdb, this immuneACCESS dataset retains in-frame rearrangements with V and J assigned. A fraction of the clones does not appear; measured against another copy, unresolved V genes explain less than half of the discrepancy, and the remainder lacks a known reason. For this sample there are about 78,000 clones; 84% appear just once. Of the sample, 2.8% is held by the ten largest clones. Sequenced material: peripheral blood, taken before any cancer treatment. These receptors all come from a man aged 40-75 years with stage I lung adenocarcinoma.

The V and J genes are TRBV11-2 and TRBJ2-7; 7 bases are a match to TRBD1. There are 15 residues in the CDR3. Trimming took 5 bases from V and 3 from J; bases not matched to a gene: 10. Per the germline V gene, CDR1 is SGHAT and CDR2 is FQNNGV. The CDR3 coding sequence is TGTGCCAGCAGCACAAACAGGGGAGAACTCTACGAGCAGTACTTC. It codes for CASSTNRGELYEQYF.

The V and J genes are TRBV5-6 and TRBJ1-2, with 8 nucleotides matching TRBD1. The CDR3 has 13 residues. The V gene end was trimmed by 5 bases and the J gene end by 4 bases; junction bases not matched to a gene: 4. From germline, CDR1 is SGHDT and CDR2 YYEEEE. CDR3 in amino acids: CASRGTGGYGYTF. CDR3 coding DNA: TGTGCCAGCAGGGGAACAGGGGGCTATGGCTACACCTTC.

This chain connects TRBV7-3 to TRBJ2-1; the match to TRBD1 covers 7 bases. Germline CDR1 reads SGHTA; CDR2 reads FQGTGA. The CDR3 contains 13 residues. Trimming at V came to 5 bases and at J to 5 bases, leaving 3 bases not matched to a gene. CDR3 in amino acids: CASSTGANNEQFF. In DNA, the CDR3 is TGTGCCAGCAGCACAGGGGCCAACAATGAGCAGTTCTTC.

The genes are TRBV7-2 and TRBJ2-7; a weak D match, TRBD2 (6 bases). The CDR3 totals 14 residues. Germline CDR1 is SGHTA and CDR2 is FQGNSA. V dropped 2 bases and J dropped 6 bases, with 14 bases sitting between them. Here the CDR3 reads CASSLRRGDGEQYF. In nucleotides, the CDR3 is TGTGCCAGCAGCTTAAGGCGGGGTGATGGCGAGCAGTACTTC. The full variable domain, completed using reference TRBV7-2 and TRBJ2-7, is GAGVSQSPSNKVTEKGKDVELRCDPISGHTALYWYRQSLGQGLEFLIYFQGNSAPDKSGLPSDRFSAERTGGSVSTLTIQRTQQEDSAVYLCASSLRRGDGEQYFGPGTRLTVT.

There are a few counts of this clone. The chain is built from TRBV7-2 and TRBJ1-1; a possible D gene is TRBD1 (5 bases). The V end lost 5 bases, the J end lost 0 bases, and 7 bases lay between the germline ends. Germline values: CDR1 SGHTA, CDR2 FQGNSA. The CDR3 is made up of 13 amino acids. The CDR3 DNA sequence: TGTGCCAGCAGCACACAGGTGAACACTGAAGCTTTCTTT. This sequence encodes CASSTQVNTEAFF.

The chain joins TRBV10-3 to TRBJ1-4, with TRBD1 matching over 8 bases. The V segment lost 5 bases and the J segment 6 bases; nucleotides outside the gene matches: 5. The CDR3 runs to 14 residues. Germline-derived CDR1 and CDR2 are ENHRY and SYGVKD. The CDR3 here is CAISSTGVDEKLFF. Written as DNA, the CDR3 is TGTGCCATCAGTTCGACAGGGGTGGATGAAAAACTGTTTTTT.

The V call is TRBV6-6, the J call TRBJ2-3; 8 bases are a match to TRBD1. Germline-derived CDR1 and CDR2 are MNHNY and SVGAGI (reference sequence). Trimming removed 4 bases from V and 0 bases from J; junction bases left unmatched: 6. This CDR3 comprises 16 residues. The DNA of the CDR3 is TGTGCCAGCAGTTCCCCTAGACAGGGGAGCACAGATACGCAGTATTTT. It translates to CASSSPRQGSTDTQYF.

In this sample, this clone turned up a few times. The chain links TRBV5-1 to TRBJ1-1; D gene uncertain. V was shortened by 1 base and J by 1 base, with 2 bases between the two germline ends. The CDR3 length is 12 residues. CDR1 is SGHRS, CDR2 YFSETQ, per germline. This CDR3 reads CASSLTNTEAFF. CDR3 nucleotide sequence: TGCGCCAGCAGCTTGACGAACACTGAAGCTTTCTTT. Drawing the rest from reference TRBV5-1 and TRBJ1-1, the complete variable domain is KAGVTQTPRYLIKTRGQQVTLSCSPISGHRSVSWYQQTPGQGLQFLFEYFSETQRNKGNFPGRFSGRQFSNSRSEMNVSTLELGDSALYLCASSLTNTEAFFGQGTRLTVV.

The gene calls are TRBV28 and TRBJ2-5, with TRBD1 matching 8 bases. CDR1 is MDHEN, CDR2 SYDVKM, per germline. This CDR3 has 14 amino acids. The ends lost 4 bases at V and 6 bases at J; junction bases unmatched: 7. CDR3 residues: CASSSWTGHKTQYF. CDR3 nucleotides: TGTGCCAGCAGTTCGTGGACAGGGCACAAGACCCAGTACTTC.

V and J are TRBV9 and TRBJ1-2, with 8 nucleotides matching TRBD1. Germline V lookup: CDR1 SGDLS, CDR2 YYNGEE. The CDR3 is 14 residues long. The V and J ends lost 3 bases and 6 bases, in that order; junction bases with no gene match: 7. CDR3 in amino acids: CASSAQIQGDGYTF. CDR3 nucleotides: TGTGCCAGCAGCGCCCAAATACAGGGGGATGGCTACACCTTC.

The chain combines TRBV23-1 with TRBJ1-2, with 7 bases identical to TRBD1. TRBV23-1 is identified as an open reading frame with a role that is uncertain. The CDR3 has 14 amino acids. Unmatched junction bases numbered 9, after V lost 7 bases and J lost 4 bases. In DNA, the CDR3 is TGCGCCAGCACCCCCGGGACAGTCGCCTATGGCTACACCTTC. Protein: CASTPGTVAYGYTF.

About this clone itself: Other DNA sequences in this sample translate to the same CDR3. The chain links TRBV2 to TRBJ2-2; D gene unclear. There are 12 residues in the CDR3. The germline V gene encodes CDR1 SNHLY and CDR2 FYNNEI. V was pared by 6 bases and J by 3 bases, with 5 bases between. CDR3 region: CASRRHTGELFF. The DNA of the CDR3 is TGTGCCAGCAGAAGGCACACCGGGGAGCTGTTTTTT.

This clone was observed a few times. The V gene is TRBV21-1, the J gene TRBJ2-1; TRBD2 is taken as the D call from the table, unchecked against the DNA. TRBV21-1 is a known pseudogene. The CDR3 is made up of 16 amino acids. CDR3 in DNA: TGTGCCAACGGCTCAAGCGCGATGGTGTTTTACAATGAGCAGTTCTTC. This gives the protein CANGSSAMVFYNEQFF.

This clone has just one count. The CDR3 sequence is CASSPASGRASTDTQYF. Here the CDR3 DNA reads TGTGCCAGCTCACCGGCTAGCGGGAGGGCAAGCACAGATACGCAGTATTTT. The chain joins TRBV18 to TRBJ2-3, with 12 bases matching TRBD2. Germline V CDR1 and CDR2: KGHSH, LQKENI. The CDR3 contains 17 residues. V was clipped by 3 bases and J by 0 bases; unmatched bases: 4. Using reference TRBV18 and TRBJ2-3 for the parts outside the CDR3, the full variable domain is NAGVMQNPRHLVRRRGQEARLRCSPMKGHSHVYWYRQLPEEGLKFMVYLQKENIIDESGMPKERFSAEFPKEGPSILRIQQVVRGDSAAYFCASSPASGRASTDTQYFGPGTRLTVL.

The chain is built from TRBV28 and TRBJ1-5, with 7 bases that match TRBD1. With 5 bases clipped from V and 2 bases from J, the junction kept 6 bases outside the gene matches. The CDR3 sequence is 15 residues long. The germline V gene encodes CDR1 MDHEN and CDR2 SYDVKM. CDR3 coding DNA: TGTGCCAGCAGTCCCACAGGGGCCCGCAATCAGCCCCAGCATTTT. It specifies CASSPTGARNQPQHF.

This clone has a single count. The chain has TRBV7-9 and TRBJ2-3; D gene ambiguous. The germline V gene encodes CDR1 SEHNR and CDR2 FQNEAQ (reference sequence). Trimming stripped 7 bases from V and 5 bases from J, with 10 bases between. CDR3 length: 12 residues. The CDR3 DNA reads TGTGCCAGCACCCCCGATAGAGATACGCAGTATTTT. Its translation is CASTPDRDTQYF. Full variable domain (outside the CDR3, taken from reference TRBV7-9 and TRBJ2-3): DTGVSQNPRHKITKRGQNVTFRCDPISEHNRLYWYRQTLGQGPEFLTYFQNEAQLEKSRLLSDRFSAERPKGSFSTLEIQRTEQGDSAMYLCASTPDRDTQYFGPGTRLTVL.

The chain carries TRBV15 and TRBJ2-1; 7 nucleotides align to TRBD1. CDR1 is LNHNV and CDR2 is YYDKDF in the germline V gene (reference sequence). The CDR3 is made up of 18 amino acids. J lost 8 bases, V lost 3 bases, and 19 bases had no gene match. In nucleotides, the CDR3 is TGTGCCACCAGCAGGTCGAGACAAGGGGGCGCGATATGGGATGAGCAGTTCTTC. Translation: CATSRSRQGGAIWDEQFF.